This entry describes one TCR beta chain. This sample is drawn from a study of blood T cell repertoires in COVID-19. Method: immunoSEQ multiplex PCR; TCRdb's copy keeps in-frame clones and lacks some. The sample consists of about 120,000 clones, 60% to 85% of them appearing once. Sample: peripheral blood. The clonotype originates from a man aged 70 or older with acute or convalescent COVID-19.

Written as DNA, the CDR3 is TGCGCCAGCAGCTTGGTAGGGGGCGGATTCGACGAGCAGTACTTC. It yields the protein CASSLVGGGFDEQYF. The chain carries TRBV5-1 and TRBJ2-7; 7 bases are a match to TRBD1. This CDR3 has 15 amino acids. V gave up 0 bases and J gave up 5 bases; unmatched junction bases: 8. Germline V gives CDR1 SGHRS, CDR2 YFSETQ.